These 9 T cell receptor beta chains were sequenced from one sample in a study of cytomegalovirus exposure and HLA in healthy donors. The PCR contained 60 Vbeta and 13 Jbeta primers. Assay: immunoSEQ multiplex PCR; the TCRdb copy retains only in-frame clones and omits some. The table lists a few hundred thousand clones, roughly 80% of them singletons. The sample was PBMCs. The receptors shown here come from a man in his thirties or forties in good health and CMV-seronegative.

CDR3 DNA sequence: TGTGCCAGCAGCTTGGACGGGACAGGGGGCACAGATACGCAGTATTTT. Its protein product is CASSLDGTGGTDTQYF. The gene calls are TRBV5-4 and TRBJ2-3, with TRBD1 matching over 10 bases. The CDR3 is 16 residues long. Trimming cost V 0 bases and J 1 base; bases outside gene matches: 2. CDR1 is SGHNT, CDR2 YYREEE, per germline (reference sequence).

About this clone: A junction boundary mismatches the germline segment, possibly from a read error. This chain links TRBV7-8 with TRBJ2-6; weak D call: TRBD1 (5 bases). Germline lookup yields CDR1 SGHVS and CDR2 FQNEAQ. The CDR3 is 14 residues long. The CDR3 reads CASSLTTGASVLTF. The CDR3, as DNA: TGTGCCAGCAGCTTGACAACTGGGGCCAGCGTCCTGACTTTC.

This chain connects TRBV7-9 to TRBJ1-1, with no clear D. V lost 5 bases and J 1 base, leaving 11 bases between the germline ends. This CDR3 region has 14 residues. In germline, CDR1 is SEHNR, CDR2 FQNEAQ (reference sequence). CDR3 protein: CASSAVFENTEAFF. DNA for the CDR3: TGTGCCAGCAGCGCGGTATTCGAGAACACTGAAGCTTTCTTT.

Here the CDR3 DNA reads TGCGCCAGCAGCCAAGAAAGGCAGGGGATCTATGGCTACACCTTC. This gives the protein CASSQERQGIYGYTF. The chain links TRBV4-3 to TRBJ1-2, with D possibly TRBD1 on 6 matching bases. The CDR3 sequence is 15 residues long. Per the germline V gene, CDR1 is LGHNA and CDR2 is YSLEER. V lost 0 bases and J lost 4, with 12 bases in between.

The chain combines TRBV6-5 with TRBJ1-1, with TRBD1 matching 7 bases. Losses at the gene ends were 4 bases for V and 6 bases for J; bases not matched to a gene: 8. Germline values: CDR1 MNHEY, CDR2 SVGAGI. There are 14 residues in the CDR3. The CDR3 coding sequence is TGTGCCAGCAGTTCCTACAGGGGCAGCGCTGAAGCTTTCTTT. Translating gives CASSSYRGSAEAFF.

This chain connects TRBV27 to TRBJ2-2, with D unclear. With 5 bases removed from V and 9 bases from J, the gap between germline ends came to 10 bases. The CDR3 is 12 residues long. Germline V CDR1 and CDR2: MNHEY, SMNVEV (reference sequence). CDR3 sequence reads: CASSPPSRELFF. CDR3 coding DNA: TGTGCCAGCAGTCCCCCGTCCCGGGAGCTGTTTTTT.

The chain links TRBV9 to TRBJ2-1; 15 nucleotides agree with TRBD2. With V trimmed by 0 bases and J by 4 bases, 5 bases remained unmatched. The CDR3 spans 18 residues. CDR1 SGDLS and CDR2 YYNGEE come from the germline V gene. The CDR3 region is CASSVGSGLAGGYNEQFF. In DNA, the CDR3 is TGTGCCAGCAGCGTAGGAAGTGGACTAGCGGGGGGGTACAATGAGCAGTTCTTC.

The chain is built from TRBV9 and TRBJ1-1; TRBD1 might be the D (6 bases). The V gene lost 3 bases and the J gene lost 6 bases, with 18 bases spanning the gap. The CDR3 has 15 amino acids. Germline lookup yields CDR1 SGDLS and CDR2 YYNGEE. The chain's CDR3 is CASSASGGGFSEAFF. CDR3 in DNA: TGTGCCAGCAGCGCCAGCGGGGGCGGTTTCTCTGAAGCTTTCTTT.

Concerning this clone itself: The junction does not match germline at one end; this may be a read error. The chain employs TRBV7-7 and TRBJ2-5; a possible D gene is TRBD2 (6 bases). Germline CDR1 SSHAT, CDR2 FNYEAQ (reference sequence). The CDR3 is made up of 13 amino acids. The CDR3 coding sequence is TGTGCTAGCAGCTTATCCCTAGCGGAGACCCAGTACTTC. Translating it yields CASSLSLAETQYF.